What follows are 12 T cell receptor beta chains derived from one specimen sequenced in a study of blood T cell repertoires in COVID-19. Only in-frame clones appear in the TCRdb table, and some are missing; sequencing was by immunoSEQ multiplex PCR. Seen here are about 270,000 clones, roughly 84% observed once, and the top ten hold about 1.5%. Sequencing input: peripheral blood. These receptors were obtained from a human donor with COVID-19, enrolled during active disease. The donor label of this sample is uncertain.

The rearrangement links TRBV9 to TRBJ2-1; no reliable D call. This CDR3 contains 16 residues. Trimming cost V 0 bases and J 9 bases, with 19 bases left between them. Germline loops: CDR1 SGDLS, CDR2 YYNGEE. For the CDR3, the DNA is TGTGCCAGCAGCGTAGGAGGAGACCCTAGGCCCAGTGAGCAGTTCTTC. Amino acid sequence: CASSVGGDPRPSEQFF.

This clone was counted only a few times. The chain carries TRBV6-6 and TRBJ2-7; 8 nucleotides line up with TRBD1. The CDR3 is 14 amino acids. Germline V gene sequence: CDR1 MNHNY, CDR2 SVGAGI (reference sequence). Trimming removed 5 bases from V and 6 bases from J; junction bases left unmatched: 9. CDR3 sequence: CASSPDRALGEQYF. CDR3 bases: TGTGCCAGCAGTCCGGACAGGGCGCTCGGCGAGCAGTACTTC.

J is TRBJ1-3 and V is TRBV28, with no clear D. This CDR3 has 16 amino acids. V lost 3 bases and J 0 bases, leaving 12 bases between the germline ends. Germline V CDR1 and CDR2: MDHEN, SYDVKM. The CDR3: CASSFSGLSSGNTIYF. The CDR3 DNA reads TGTGCCAGCAGTTTTTCCGGGTTGAGCTCTGGAAACACCATATATTTT.

The J gene is TRBJ2-5, the V gene TRBV28; weak D call: TRBD1 (6 bases). V gave up 4 bases and J gave up 1 base, with 13 bases separating them. This CDR3 has 15 amino acids. Germline CDR1 MDHEN, CDR2 SYDVKM. The CDR3 region has the DNA TGTGCCAGCAGTTGGGGTGGGGGCCCCCAAGAGACCCAGTACTTC. Its protein is CASSWGGGPQETQYF.

The rearrangement uses TRBV7-9 and TRBJ1-2; 9 nucleotides line up with TRBD1. Trimming at V came to 4 bases and at J to 0 bases, leaving 6 bases not matched to a gene. The germline V gene encodes CDR1 SEHNR and CDR2 FQNEAQ (reference sequence). This CDR3 spans 16 amino acids. CDR3 amino acids: CASSSGTGTSNYGYTF. CDR3 bases: TGTGCCAGCAGCTCCGGGACAGGGACTTCTAACTATGGCTACACCTTC.

The chain links TRBV5-4 to TRBJ1-6; 8 nucleotides line up with TRBD1. The germline V gene encodes CDR1 SGHNT and CDR2 YYREEE (reference sequence). The CDR3 extends over 12 amino acids. Trimming removed 5 bases from V and 10 bases from J; junction bases left unmatched: 2. The CDR3 region is CASRWTGSPLHF. The CDR3, as DNA: TGTGCCAGCAGGTGGACAGGGTCACCCCTCCACTTT. The full variable domain, rest sourced from reference TRBV5-4 and TRBJ1-6, is ETGVTQSPTHLIKTRGQQVTLRCSSQSGHNTVSWYQQALGQGPQFIFQYYREEENGRGNFPPRFSGLQFPNYSSELNVNALELDDSALYLCASRWTGSPLHFGNGTRLTVT.

Many counts were recorded for this clone. This chain's CDR3 is CASRQRDNEQFF. CDR3 DNA: TGTGCCAGTCGACAGAGAGACAATGAGCAGTTCTTC. This chain links TRBV6-5 with TRBJ2-1, with D possibly matching TRBD1 (5 bases). The V gene's germline CDR1 is MNHEY and CDR2 SVGAGI. Trimming left V 9 bases short and J 5 bases short, with 11 bases between. The CDR3 length is 12 residues.

The chain couples TRBV5-1 to TRBJ2-5; 8 bases fit TRBD1. J gave up 1 base and V 3 bases, and 11 bases lay outside the gene matches. Germline loops: CDR1 SGHRS, CDR2 YFSETQ. This CDR3 is built from 17 residues. In nucleotides, the CDR3 is TGCGCCAGCAGCTACCTACGGACAGGGCTCGTCCAAGAGACCCAGTACTTC. It translates to CASSYLRTGLVQETQYF.

The chain links TRBV28 to TRBJ2-7; weak D call: TRBD2 (6 bases). This CDR3 region has 14 residues. Trimming removed 5 bases from V and 6 bases from J, with 17 bases in between. Germline V gives CDR1 MDHEN, CDR2 SYDVKM. CDR3: CASSPPRGAAEQYF. The CDR3 DNA follows: TGTGCCAGCAGTCCCCCGCGGGGAGCGGCCGAGCAGTACTTC.

The chain is built from TRBV2 and TRBJ2-2, with D perhaps TRBD1 (5 bases). The germline V and J ends were trimmed by 3 bases and 6 bases, with 8 bases remaining between them. The CDR3 is 13 residues long. Germline values: CDR1 SNHLY, CDR2 FYNNEI. This chain's CDR3 is CASSDRGSGELFF. In DNA form, the CDR3 reads TGTGCCAGCAGTGATAGGGGTTCCGGGGAGCTGTTTTTT.

V and J are TRBV7-2 and TRBJ1-2; a possible D gene is TRBD1 (6 bases). Germline lookup yields CDR1 SGHTA and CDR2 FQGNSA. The CDR3 consists of 14 residues. Deletions cut 4 bases from V and 6 bases from J, with 15 bases between. The CDR3 region is CASSYFRRQDGYTF. The CDR3 nucleotides are TGTGCCAGCAGCTATTTCCGCAGACAGGATGGCTACACCTTC.

The genes are TRBV7-9 and TRBJ2-7, with 9 bases matching TRBD1. Germline CDR1 is SEHNR and CDR2 is FQNEAQ (reference sequence). The CDR3 extends over 13 amino acids. V trimming: 4 bases; J trimming: 6 bases; junction bases outside the gene matches: 4. CDR3 region: CASSWGQGGEQYF. The CDR3 nucleotides read TGTGCCAGCAGCTGGGGACAGGGCGGCGAGCAGTACTTC.